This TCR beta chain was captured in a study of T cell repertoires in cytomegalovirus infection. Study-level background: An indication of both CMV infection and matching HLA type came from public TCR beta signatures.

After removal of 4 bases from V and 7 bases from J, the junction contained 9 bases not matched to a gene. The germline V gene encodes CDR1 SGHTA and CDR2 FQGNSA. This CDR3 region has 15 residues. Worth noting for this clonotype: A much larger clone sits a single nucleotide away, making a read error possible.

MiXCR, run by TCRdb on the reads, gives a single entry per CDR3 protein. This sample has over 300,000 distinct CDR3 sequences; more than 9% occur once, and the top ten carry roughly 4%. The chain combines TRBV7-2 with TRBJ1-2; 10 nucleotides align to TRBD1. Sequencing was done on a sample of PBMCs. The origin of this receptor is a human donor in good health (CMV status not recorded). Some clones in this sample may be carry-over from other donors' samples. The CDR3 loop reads CASSSPETGGAGYTF. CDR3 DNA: TGTGCCAGCAGCTCCCCCGAGACAGGGGGCGCTGGCTACACCTTC.